This entry lists 26 T cell receptor beta chains sequenced from one sample in a study of graft-versus-host responses after intestinal transplantation (TCRdb year 2021). The library was made by the immunoSEQ multiplex PCR assay. TCRdb stores this immuneACCESS table with in-frame sequences only. Part of the clones is absent; in the studies checked, under half of the shortfall reflects unresolved V genes, and no reason is known for the rest. Within this sample are about 80,000 clones, with around 92% of them counted one time only. Roughly 0.64% of the sample comes from the top ten. The specimen was PBMCs, collected 98 days after intestinal transplantation. These receptors were collected from a human patient who received an intestinal transplant, so some T cells may come from the graft donor.

Details on this clone: Other DNA variants within this sample encode the same CDR3. V is TRBV10-3 and J is TRBJ2-2, with D tentatively TRBD1 or TRBD2 (5 bases each). From germline, CDR1 is ENHRY and CDR2 SYGVKD. The CDR3 consists of 16 residues. Trimming removed 0 bases at V and 0 bases at J, with 8 bases between. The CDR3 coding sequence is TGTGCCATCAGTGAGTCCGGGACGGCGAACACCGGGGAGCTGTTTTTT. Its translation: CAISESGTANTGELFF.

The chain carries TRBV27 and TRBJ2-3; the match to TRBD2 covers 9 bases. Unmatched junction bases numbered 10, after V lost 4 bases and J lost 2 bases. Germline assignment: CDR1 MNHEY and CDR2 SMNVEV (reference sequence). The CDR3 sequence is 17 residues long. The CDR3 region is CASSSWWPSGITDTQYF. In DNA form, the CDR3 reads TGTGCCAGCAGTTCATGGTGGCCTAGCGGGATCACAGATACGCAGTATTTT.

This chain uses TRBV10-2 with TRBJ1-5; no reliable D call. Trimming cost V 9 bases and J 2 bases, with 17 bases left between them. The CDR3 contains 15 residues. Germline CDR1 WSHSY, CDR2 SAAADI. Written as DNA, the CDR3 is TGCGCCAGTCATGACATCGGAAGTGGCAATCAGCCCCAGCATTTT. It specifies CASHDIGSGNQPQHF.

The chain recombines TRBV2 with TRBJ1-5; TRBD1 might be the D (6 bases). The V end was cut by 9 bases, the J end by 9 bases, with 21 bases between. The V gene's germline CDR1 is SNHLY and CDR2 FYNNEI. The CDR3 loop spans 14 amino acids. CDR3 bases: TGTGCCAGTGGCCAGAACGAGAGGGGGGGGCCCCAGCATTTT. The encoded protein is CASGQNERGGPQHF.

The chain links TRBV4-1 to TRBJ1-1; 7 bases are a match to TRBD1. This CDR3 has 15 amino acids. CDR1 MGHRA and CDR2 YSYEKL come from the germline V gene. J gave up 1 base and V 0 bases, and 2 bases lay outside the gene matches. CDR3 sequence reads: CASSQEGQQNTEAFF. In nucleotides, the CDR3 is TGCGCCAGCAGCCAAGAGGGACAGCAGAACACTGAAGCTTTCTTT.

The gene calls are TRBV18 and TRBJ2-1; TRBD2 matches at 11 bases. CDR1 is KGHSH and CDR2 is LQKENI in the germline V gene. This CDR3 contains 19 residues. The V segment lost 4 bases and the J segment 7 bases; nucleotides outside the gene matches: 18. This chain's CDR3 is CASSRPGLAVSRVRNEQFF. The DNA of the CDR3 is TGTGCCAGCTCACGTCCGGGACTAGCGGTCTCGAGAGTGAGAAATGAGCAGTTCTTC.

V usage is TRBV5-4 and J usage is TRBJ2-1; 11 nucleotides align to TRBD1. Trimming at V came to 4 bases and at J to 4 bases, leaving 7 bases not matched to a gene. CDR1 is SGHNT and CDR2 is YYREEE in the germline V gene (reference sequence). This CDR3 region has 16 residues. CDR3 region: CASSGEGTGGYNEQFF. CDR3 sequence (DNA): TGTGCCAGCAGCGGAGAAGGGACAGGGGGGTACAATGAGCAGTTCTTC.

This clone appeared once. In nucleotides, the CDR3 is TGTGCCAGTAGTGGACAACCAGATACGCAGTATTTT. Translation: CASSGQPDTQYF. The genes are TRBV19 and TRBJ2-3, with D perhaps TRBD1 (5 bases). CDR1 is LNHDA and CDR2 is SQIVND in the germline V gene (reference sequence). This CDR3 region has 12 residues. V was shortened by 5 bases and J by 4 bases, with 7 bases between the two germline ends.

The chain joins TRBV6-5 to TRBJ2-7, with no clear D. The V end lost 1 base, the J end lost 3 bases, and 7 bases lay between the germline ends. From germline, CDR1 is MNHEY and CDR2 SVGAGI. This CDR3 has 13 residues. The DNA of the CDR3 is TGTGCCAGCAGTTACTGGGTAGGCTACGAGCAGTACTTC. Translating gives CASSYWVGYEQYF.

The chain has TRBV7-2 and TRBJ1-4; no definite D call. Germline lookup yields CDR1 SGHTA and CDR2 FQGNSA. V lost 2 bases, J lost 5 bases, and 9 bases lay in between. The length of the CDR3 is 14 residues. CDR3 region: CASSLWHPNEKLFF. The CDR3 nucleotides read TGTGCCAGCAGCTTATGGCACCCAAATGAAAAACTGTTTTTT.

This chain uses TRBV13 with TRBJ2-2; 8 bases are shared with TRBD1. Trimming at V came to 5 bases and at J to 1 base, leaving 6 bases not matched to a gene. Germline values: CDR1 PRHDT, CDR2 FYEKMQ (reference sequence). The CDR3 contains 16 residues. CDR3 in DNA: TGTGCCAGCAGCGCAACACAGGGGGAGAACACCGGGGAGCTGTTTTTT. Translation gives CASSATQGENTGELFF.

The chain couples TRBV6-5 to TRBJ1-1; TRBD1 might be the D (5 bases). The V gene's germline CDR1 is MNHEY and CDR2 SVGAGI. Trimming removed 6 bases from V and 4 bases from J, with 12 bases in between. This CDR3 has 13 residues. This chain's CDR3 is CASRLREVTEAFF. The CDR3 bases are TGTGCCAGCAGGCTCAGGGAGGTCACTGAAGCTTTCTTT.

The chain joins TRBV5-1 to TRBJ2-7; 9 nucleotides agree with TRBD1. The germline gives CDR1 SGHRS, CDR2 YFSETQ. V lost 4 bases to trimming and J lost 4 bases; unmatched junction nucleotides: 6. This CDR3 region has 14 residues. In DNA form, the CDR3 reads TGCGCCAGCAGCATAGGGACAGGGAGATACGAGCAGTACTTC. It yields the protein CASSIGTGRYEQYF.

The J gene is TRBJ1-5, the V gene TRBV19, with a weak D call TRBD1 (5 bases). Trimming pared 6 bases from V and 5 bases from J, leaving 14 bases between. CDR3 length: 14 residues. Germline V gives CDR1 LNHDA, CDR2 SQIVND (reference sequence). The CDR3 is CASSRGVIDQPQHF. As DNA, the CDR3 is TGTGCCAGTAGCCGGGGGGTTATCGATCAGCCCCAGCATTTT.

This chain connects TRBV29-1 to TRBJ2-5, with a weak D call TRBD1 (6 bases). The V end was cut by 4 bases, the J end by 4 bases, with 10 bases between. The CDR3 extends over 12 amino acids. CDR1 is SQVTM, CDR2 ANQGSEA, per germline. CDR3: CSVARGGETQYF. In DNA form, the CDR3 reads TGCAGCGTTGCCAGGGGTGGAGAGACCCAGTACTTC.

The chain carries TRBV4-1 and TRBJ1-3, with a weak D call TRBD1 (6 bases). Deletions cut 5 bases from V and 0 bases from J, with 11 bases between. The CDR3 is 15 residues long. Germline assignment: CDR1 MGHRA and CDR2 YSYEKL. This CDR3 reads CASSSRQVSGNTIYF. The CDR3, as DNA: TGCGCCAGCAGCTCCCGACAGGTCTCTGGAAACACCATATATTTT.

The chain combines TRBV7-9 with TRBJ1-5; perhaps TRBD1 as D (6 bases). V lost 1 base and J lost 4, with 8 bases in between. The CDR3 runs 14 residues. Germline V gene data show CDR1 as SEHNR and CDR2 as FQNEAQ (reference sequence). This CDR3 reads CASSLEGGNQPQHF. The CDR3 coding sequence is TGTGCCAGCAGCTTAGAGGGGGGGAATCAGCCCCAGCATTTT.

This chain links TRBV5-4 with TRBJ1-1; D call uncertain. This CDR3 contains 19 residues. The ends were cut back, 6 bases at V and 1 base at J, with 28 bases in the middle. From germline, CDR1 is SGHNT and CDR2 YYREEE (reference sequence). CDR3 loop: CASISIGPLRDSGNTEAFF. The CDR3 bases are TGTGCCAGCATCTCAATCGGACCCCTTAGGGATAGTGGGAACACTGAAGCTTTCTTT.

The chain links TRBV7-9 to TRBJ2-3; maybe TRBD2 (7 bases). Germline V lookup: CDR1 SEHNR, CDR2 FQNEAQ (reference sequence). V lost 8 bases, J lost 1 base, and 13 bases lay in between. The CDR3 sequence is 14 residues long. The CDR3 DNA reads TGTGCCAGCCCGAGGGGGGGATGCACAGATACGCAGTATTTT. Encoded protein: CASPRGGCTDTQYF.

The sample holds a few counts of this clone. This chain uses TRBV6-5 with TRBJ2-5, with D possibly matching TRBD1 (5 bases). This CDR3 is built from 15 residues. Germline V CDR1 and CDR2: MNHEY, SVGAGI. The V end lost 1 base, the J end lost 0 bases, and 9 bases lay between the germline ends. The CDR3 DNA reads as TGTGCCAGCAGTTACTGGTCAGGGAACCAAGAGACCCAGTACTTC. Translation gives CASSYWSGNQETQYF.

The genes are TRBV5-5 and TRBJ1-3; a weak D match, TRBD1 (6 bases). The germline V and J ends were trimmed by 4 bases and 0 bases, with 11 bases remaining between them. CDR1 SGHKS and CDR2 YYEKEE come from the germline V gene (reference sequence). The CDR3 consists of 15 residues. The CDR3 sequence is CASSPWTASGNTIYF. DNA of the CDR3: TGTGCCAGCAGCCCCTGGACAGCCTCTGGAAACACCATATATTTT. Looking up the rest from reference TRBV5-5 and TRBJ1-3 gives the full variable domain: DAGVTQSPTHLIKTRGQQVTLRCSPISGHKSVSWYQQVLGQGPQFIFQYYEKEERGRGNFPDRFSARQFPNYSSELNVNALLLGDSALYLCASSPWTASGNTIYFGEGSWLTVV.

The rearrangement joins TRBV10-1 to TRBJ2-5; unclear D gene. This CDR3 has 14 amino acids. Trimming took off 3 bases at V and 3 bases at J, with 11 bases between the two ends. Germline V gene data show CDR1 as WNHNN and CDR2 as SYGVQD (reference sequence). The chain's CDR3 is CASSEGGVEETQYF. CDR3 DNA sequence: TGCGCCAGCAGTGAAGGTGGGGTAGAAGAGACCCAGTACTTC.

This clone has just a few counts. J is TRBJ1-2 and V is TRBV6-6; D gene uncertain. The CDR3 loop spans 13 amino acids. V lost 1 base and J lost 7, with 10 bases in between. Germline CDR1 and CDR2: MNHNY and SVGAGI (reference sequence). CDR3 nucleotides: TGTGCCAGCAGTTACTTAGATGGTGCTGGCTACACCTTC. This codes for CASSYLDGAGYTF.

The chain uses TRBV10-3 and TRBJ2-7; perhaps D is TRBD1 or TRBD2 (6 bases each). V lost 6 bases to trimming and J lost 9 bases, with 15 bases between them. The germline gives CDR1 ENHRY, CDR2 SYGVKD. The CDR3 runs to 12 residues. The CDR3 reads CAIRRGDGGQYF. In DNA, the CDR3 is TGTGCCATCAGGAGGGGGGACGGCGGGCAGTACTTC.

This chain links TRBV4-2 with TRBJ1-1; no reliable D call. Germline V gene data show CDR1 as LGHNA and CDR2 as YNFKEQ. V was cut by 3 bases and J by 1 base, with 15 bases left in between. This CDR3 spans 16 amino acids. This chain's CDR3 is CASSHRRRMTNTEAFF. For the CDR3, the DNA is TGTGCCAGCAGCCACCGTAGGAGGATGACGAACACTGAAGCTTTCTTT.

The genes are TRBV6-1 and TRBJ1-6; 10 nucleotides align to TRBD1. The CDR3 loop spans 14 amino acids. In germline, CDR1 is MNHNS, CDR2 SASEGT. The junction had 5 bases not matched to a gene; V was cut back by 6 bases and J by 9 bases. The CDR3 here is CASRTGGEGSPLHF. DNA of the CDR3: TGTGCCAGCAGGACAGGGGGCGAAGGTTCACCCCTCCACTTT.